This is a list of T cell receptor beta chains from one sample in a study of long-term antiretroviral therapy in people with HIV. The protocol was immunoSEQ multiplex PCR, while the TCRdb copy is restricted to in-frame clones and leaves out a portion. The profile shows under 40,000 clones, roughly 80% of them singletons. This material consisted of unsorted PBMCs, taken 0.3 years after starting antiretroviral therapy. The receptors stem from a man between 18 and 35 years old with HIV. Both conserved end residues are part of each CDR3. The D gene is left open where the match is weak. Clone size is given for some rows only: seen once, a few or many times, or a class if the clone is expanded.

d_gene: TRBD1; abundance: .; j_gene: TRBJ1-2; v_gene: TRBV29-1; CDR3nt: TGCAGCGTAGCAGACAGGGGGGGCTATGGCTACACCTTC; CDR3aa: CSVADRGGYGYTF
d_gene: .; abundance: once; j_gene: TRBJ1-3; v_gene: TRBV7-8; CDR3nt: TGTGCCAGCAGCTTAGTCGAAGGAAACACCATATATTTT; CDR3aa: CASSLVEGNTIYF
d_gene: TRBD1; abundance: .; j_gene: TRBJ2-7; v_gene: TRBV5-4; CDR3nt: TGTGCCAGCAGCGGGACAGCCTACGAGCAGTACTTC; CDR3aa: CASSGTAYEQYF
d_gene: .; abundance: .; j_gene: TRBJ2-2; v_gene: TRBV4-1; CDR3nt: TGCGCCAGCAGCCCGAACCGGAACACCGGGGAGCTGTTTTTT; CDR3aa: CASSPNRNTGELFF
d_gene: TRBD2; abundance: .; j_gene: TRBJ2-1; v_gene: TRBV4-1; CDR3nt: TGCGCCAGCAGCTCGCCCGGGGGGGAGCAGTTCTTC; CDR3aa: CASSSPGGEQFF
d_gene: TRBD1; abundance: .; j_gene: TRBJ1-2; v_gene: TRBV19; CDR3nt: TGTGCCAGTACCCTACGACAGGGGGACTATGGCTACACCTTC; CDR3aa: CASTLRQGDYGYTF
d_gene: .; abundance: .; j_gene: TRBJ2-1; v_gene: TRBV5-1; CDR3nt: TGCGCCAGCAGGTCCGGGACGGCCGAATTCTCCTACAATGAGCAGTTCTTC; CDR3aa: CASRSGTAEFSYNEQFF
d_gene: .; abundance: few; j_gene: TRBJ1-2; v_gene: TRBV5-1; CDR3nt: TGCGCCAGCAGCTTGGGAGAGTATGGCTACACCTTC; CDR3aa: CASSLGEYGYTF
d_gene: .; abundance: .; j_gene: TRBJ2-1; v_gene: TRBV27; CDR3nt: TGTGCCAGCAGTTTAAGTCAGGGCCAAACCCCATACAATGAGCAGTTCTTC; CDR3aa: CASSLSQGQTPYNEQFF
d_gene: .; abundance: once; j_gene: TRBJ1-1; v_gene: TRBV5-4; CDR3nt: TGTGCCAGCAGCTTGGGGGAGTGGGACACTGAAGCTTTCTTT; CDR3aa: CASSLGEWDTEAFF
d_gene: .; abundance: .; j_gene: TRBJ1-3; v_gene: TRBV29-1; CDR3nt: TGCAGCGTTGACCGCAGGGGCGCGGAAGGAAACACCATATATTTT; CDR3aa: CSVDRRGAEGNTIYF
d_gene: TRBD1; abundance: .; j_gene: TRBJ1-5; v_gene: TRBV5-6; CDR3nt: TGTGCCAGCAGTAAAGTAGGACAGGGGCGAATTTATAGCAATCAGCCCCAGCATTTT; CDR3aa: CASSKVGQGRIYSNQPQHF
d_gene: .; abundance: few; j_gene: TRBJ1-1; v_gene: TRBV29-1; CDR3nt: TGCAGCGCCACTGAAGCTTTCTTT; CDR3aa: CSATEAFF
d_gene: TRBD2; abundance: few; j_gene: TRBJ2-2; v_gene: TRBV27; CDR3nt: TGTGCCAGCAACCTAGCGGGACCGGGGGGGGAGCTGTTTTTT; CDR3aa: CASNLAGPGGELFF
d_gene: .; abundance: .; j_gene: TRBJ2-2; v_gene: TRBV7-8; CDR3nt: TGTGCCAGCAGCTTAGCAGGGGGAATCACCGGGGAGCTGTTTTTT; CDR3aa: CASSLAGGITGELFF
d_gene: TRBD1; abundance: once; j_gene: TRBJ1-6; v_gene: TRBV10-1; CDR3nt: TGCGCCAGCAGTCCCGGGACAGGGAATTCACCCCTCCACTTT; CDR3aa: CASSPGTGNSPLHF
d_gene: TRBD1; abundance: .; j_gene: TRBJ2-7; v_gene: TRBV7-2; CDR3nt: TGTGCCAGCAGCTCCCTGACAGGGAGAGGCTACGAGCAGTACTTC; CDR3aa: CASSSLTGRGYEQYF
d_gene: .; abundance: .; j_gene: TRBJ1-3; v_gene: TRBV11-2; CDR3nt: TGTGCCAGCAGACCGGGCCGGCGTCGAGATAACTCTGGAAACACCATATATTTT; CDR3aa: CASRPGRRRDNSGNTIYF
d_gene: .; abundance: few; j_gene: TRBJ1-2; v_gene: TRBV13; CDR3nt: TGTGCCAGCAGCCCAGGGCGGGGCCCGACCTTC; CDR3aa: CASSPGRGPTF